One and the same sample provided the 7 T cell receptor beta chains below, sequenced in a study of cytomegalovirus exposure and HLA in healthy donors. The PCR used 60 Vbeta and 13 Jbeta primers. Sequenced by immunoSEQ multiplex PCR; TCRdb stores in-frame clones only, minus some. The sample contains about 120,000 clones, approximately 80% of which appear only once. Sequencing used PBMCs. The receptors shown here come from a woman aged 40 to 50 in good health and CMV-seronegative.

V gene TRBV28 combines with J gene TRBJ2-7, with TRBD1 matching over 7 bases. The CDR3 consists of 14 residues. CDR1 and CDR2 from the germline V gene are MDHEN and SYDVKM. V gave up 6 bases and J gave up 0 bases; unmatched junction bases: 5. The CDR3 DNA reads TGTGCCAGCAGGAAGACAGGGAGCTCCTACGAGCAGTACTTC. Translation: CASRKTGSSYEQYF.

The J gene is TRBJ1-4, the V gene TRBV19, with D tentatively TRBD1 (6 bases). The CDR3 sequence is 13 residues long. V was clipped by 6 bases and J by 8 bases, with 13 bases between them. In germline, CDR1 is LNHDA, CDR2 SQIVND (reference sequence). The CDR3 here is CASRDSRWEKLFF. The CDR3 nucleotides are TGTGCCAGTAGGGACAGTCGGTGGGAAAAACTGTTTTTT.

The chain employs TRBV4-2 and TRBJ2-7, with 13 positions matching TRBD2. This CDR3 comprises 18 residues. V shed 0 bases, J shed 2 bases, and the junction held 7 bases outside the gene matches. Germline V gene lookup returns CDR1 LGHNA and CDR2 YNFKEQ. DNA for the CDR3: TGTGCCAGCAGCCAAGACCCCGGACTAGCGGGAGAAACCTACGAGCAGTACTTC. Protein: CASSQDPGLAGETYEQYF.

The chain links TRBV19 to TRBJ2-1; 7 bases are a match to TRBD2. Germline V gene sequence: CDR1 LNHDA, CDR2 SQIVND (reference sequence). This CDR3 spans 16 amino acids. With 3 bases clipped from V and 7 bases from J, the junction kept 12 bases outside the gene matches. The CDR3 reads CASSIRGEGSWNEQFF. The CDR3 nucleotides are TGTGCCAGTAGTATCCGCGGGGAGGGTTCGTGGAATGAGCAGTTCTTC.

This clone was seen only a few times. The rearrangement joins TRBV10-3 to TRBJ2-2; maybe TRBD2 (6 bases). The germline gives CDR1 ENHRY, CDR2 SYGVKD. The CDR3 has 14 residues. V was clipped by 3 bases and J by 3 bases, with 8 bases between them. The CDR3 DNA follows: TGTGCCATCAGTGACGGCGGGGACACCGGGGAGCTGTTTTTT. It translates to CAISDGGDTGELFF.

About this clone itself: A junction end diverges from the germline sequence, so it may reflect a read error. The chain carries TRBV7-9 and TRBJ1-2; TRBD1 aligns across 10 bases. The CDR3 is 16 amino acids. CDR1 and CDR2 (germline): SEHNR, FQNEAQ (reference sequence). CDR3 amino acids: CSSSLDRGQTNYGYTF. The CDR3 DNA reads TGTTCCAGCAGCTTAGACAGGGGGCAAACTAACTATGGCTACACCTTC.

The J gene is TRBJ1-6, the V gene TRBV4-1; 10 nucleotides agree with TRBD1. After removal of 2 bases from V and 8 bases from J, the junction contained 12 bases not matched to a gene. The V gene's germline CDR1 is MGHRA and CDR2 YSYEKL. CDR3 length: 18 residues. The CDR3 sequence is CASSQPIGTGEMDSPLHF. The CDR3, as DNA: TGCGCCAGCAGCCAACCTATTGGGACAGGGGAAATGGATTCACCCCTCCACTTT.